The 21 T cell receptor beta chains presented below share a single source sample, sequenced in a study of tumor and adjacent non-tumor tissue in lung cancer. Three rounds of nested PCR, following a modified ARM-PCR protocol, produced the TCRbeta library. MiXCR was run by TCRdb on the multiplex PCR reads, yielding one entry per CDR3 protein. The sample yields fewer than 85,000 distinct CDR3 sequences, about three quarters seen once. The template was RNA from unsorted bulk tissue. What was sequenced was lung tumor tissue. These receptors originate from a woman between 50 and 59 years old with non-small cell lung cancer.

This clonotype was seen many times. V and J are TRBV28 and TRBJ2-7, with 10 bases fitting TRBD1. The germline V gene has CDR1 MDHEN and CDR2 SYDVKM. V lost 7 bases, J lost 2 bases, and 5 bases stayed unmatched. This CDR3 has 14 residues. The CDR3 bases are TGTGCCAGCACACGACAGGGGGCAACCTACGAGCAGTACTTC. It is translated as CASTRQGATYEQYF.

A note on this clonotype: Its ends do not fully match the called genes, so a read error is possible. The chain combines TRBV10-3 with TRBJ2-7; D is perhaps TRBD2 (5 bases). The germline V gene encodes CDR1 ENHRY and CDR2 SYGVKD. The CDR3 runs to 12 residues. Here the CDR3 reads CDTGLITYEQHF. CDR3 sequence (DNA): TGTGACACCGGACTGATAACCTACGAGCAGCACTTC.

Note on this clonotype: One junction end disagrees with the germline gene, perhaps due to a read error. This chain links TRBV30 with TRBJ2-5; D ambiguous. From germline, CDR1 is GTSNPN and CDR2 SVGIG (reference sequence). The CDR3 sequence is 14 residues long. The CDR3 coding sequence is TGTGCCTCGAGTGTAACACACGTCCAAGAGACCCAGTACTTC. Protein product: CASSVTHVQETQYF.

About this clonotype itself: One end of the junction is discordant with germline, which a read error may explain. V gene TRBV4-1 combines with J gene TRBJ1-2; 10 nucleotides agree with TRBD1. CDR1 is MGHRA, CDR2 YSYEKL, per germline. The CDR3 runs 16 residues. CDR3 sequence: CSSSQDRDRGSIGYTF. DNA for the CDR3: TGCTCCAGCAGCCAAGATAGGGACAGGGGAAGCATTGGCTACACCTTC.

This clonotype was seen once. This may be a read error: a much more frequent sequence differs by one nucleotide. This CDR3 is CSASARLAVAVYEQFF. DNA of the CDR3: TGCAGTGCTAGTGCCAGACTAGCGGTAGCGGTCTATGAGCAGTTCTTC. The chain is built from TRBV20-1 and TRBJ2-1; 9 nucleotides match TRBD2. CDR1 and CDR2 from the germline V gene are DFQATT and SNEGSKA (reference sequence). V lost 3 bases, J lost 8 bases, and 14 bases stayed unmatched. The CDR3 is 16 residues long.

There are many counts of this clonotype. Germline and junction disagree at one end, which may indicate a read error. The gene calls are TRBV11-2 and TRBJ2-2, with a possible D match to TRBD2 (5 bases). Germline V lookup: CDR1 SGHAT, CDR2 FQNNGV. The CDR3 runs 16 residues. CDR3 residues: CASSLAPQRSTGELLF. In DNA form, the CDR3 reads TGTGCCAGCAGCTTAGCCCCCCAGCGTAGCACCGGGGAGCTGCTTTTT.

This clonotype was seen only once. This may stem from a read error, because a much larger clone lies one nucleotide away. V and J are TRBV20-1 and TRBJ2-5, with a tentative D call TRBD2 (6 bases). This CDR3 spans 12 amino acids. Germline-derived CDR1 and CDR2 are DFQATT and SNEGSKA (reference sequence). Here the CDR3 reads CSALGLKEAQYF. CDR3 nucleotide sequence: TGCAGTGCTCTGGGACTGAAAGAGGCCCAGTACTTC.

This sequence joins TRBV12-3 or TRBV12-4 and TRBJ1-4, with D perhaps TRBD1 (5 bases). This CDR3 has 14 amino acids. V shed 5 bases and J shed 8 bases, with 15 bases lying between them. This chain's CDR3 is CASSIGRRGEKLFF. The CDR3 DNA sequence: TGTGCCAGCAGTATCGGAAGGAGGGGCGAAAAACTGTTTTTT.

As for this clonotype: At one boundary the junction diverges from the germline segment, which might be a read error. The chain has TRBV11-3 and TRBJ2-7, with D perhaps matching TRBD2 (6 bases). Germline assignment: CDR1 SGHNT and CDR2 YENEEA. The CDR3 covers 13 residues. The CDR3 DNA follows: TGCACCAGCAGCTTGAGGAGGGGCTACGAGCACTACTTC. Encoded protein: CTSSLRRGYEHYF.

The rearrangement joins TRBV11-2 to TRBJ2-3, with a possible D match to TRBD1 (5 bases). This CDR3 region has 13 residues. Germline V CDR1 and CDR2: SGHAT, FQNNGV. CDR3 sequence reads: CTISLDRGDTQYF. The CDR3 DNA reads TGTACCATCAGCTTAGACAGAGGAGATACGCAGTATTTT.

As regards this clonotype: One junction end does not reproduce the germline sequence, and a read error may be involved. The chain combines TRBV28 with TRBJ2-7; tentatively, D is TRBD2 (7 bases). This CDR3 is 14 amino acids long. CDR1 is MDHEN and CDR2 is SYDVKM in the germline V gene. CDR3: CASSLSGGGDEQYF. CDR3 in DNA: TGTGCCAGCAGTTTGTCGGGGGGCGGAGACGAGCAGTACTTT. Full variable domain (missing parts from reference TRBV28 and TRBJ2-7): DVKVTQSSRYLVKRTGEKVFLECVQDMDHENMFWYRQDPGLGLRLIYFSYDVKMKEKGDIPEGYSVSREKKERFSLILESASTNQTSMYLCASSLSGGGDEQYFGPGTRLTVT.

The table lists this clonotype with a few counts. At one end, the junction sequence differs from germline, possibly due to a read error. V usage is TRBV10-2 and J usage is TRBJ2-7; D is ambiguous. Germline loops: CDR1 WSHSY, CDR2 SAAADI. The CDR3 covers 12 residues. CDR3 bases: TGCGCCACCAGTACTACCCACAGAGAGCAGTACTTC. This encodes CATSTTHREQYF.

With respect to this clonotype: At one of its ends the junction is not consistent with the germline gene, which may arise from a read error. The V call is TRBV20-1, the J call TRBJ1-1; possibly TRBD1 for D (5 bases). In germline, CDR1 is DFQATT, CDR2 SNEGSKA (reference sequence). The CDR3 length is 13 residues. CDR3 region: CSASPGTNTEDFF. The CDR3 DNA reads as TGCAGTGCCAGCCCAGGGACGAACACTGAAGATTTCTTT.

In regard to this clonotype: The CDR3 carries no conserved terminal phenylalanine or tryptophan, so it likely arises from a read error. CDR3 nucleotides: TGTGCCAGCAGCCCGGTGGATTACACGCTTCCAGATACGCAGTATCTT. It translates to CASSPVDYTLPDTQYL. V usage is TRBV11-2 and J usage is TRBJ2-3; the D is unclear. Between the trimmed V and J ends, which lost 5 bases and 4 bases, there was a span of 19 bases. Germline assignment: CDR1 SGHAT and CDR2 FQNNGV. The CDR3 is made up of 16 amino acids.

The CDR3: CASSGSGVVTNEKLFF. DNA of the CDR3: TGTGCCAGCAGTGGCTCTGGGGTGGTGACTAATGAAAAACTGTTTTTT. The rearrangement uses TRBV12-3 or TRBV12-4 and TRBJ1-4, with no clear D. V lost 5 bases and J 2 bases, leaving 15 bases between the germline ends. The CDR3 consists of 16 residues.

A single count supports this clonotype. This rearrangement joins TRBV28 to TRBJ1-2; no clear D. CDR3 length: 17 amino acids. Germline-derived CDR1 and CDR2 are MDHEN and SYDVKM. Trimming took off 6 bases at V and 3 bases at J, with 23 bases between the two ends. The CDR3 loop is CASSTVLLGEEDYGYTF. In DNA form, the CDR3 reads TGTGCCAGCAGCACTGTGTTGCTCGGGGAAGAAGACTATGGCTACACCTTC.

In the case of this clonotype: The conserved phenylalanine or tryptophan normally closing the CDR3 is absent here, so this likely arose from a read error. This rearrangement joins TRBV4-2 to TRBJ1-2, with 8 bases aligning to TRBD1. Germline CDR1 and CDR2: LGHNA and YNFKEQ. The J segment lost 4 bases and the V segment lost 1 base, leaving 5 bases of the junction unmatched. The CDR3 length is 15 residues. Here the CDR3 DNA reads TGTGCCAGCAGCCAAGGGACAGGGAGCCCCTATGGCTACACCTCC. Protein: CASSQGTGSPYGYTS.

This clonotype has ten or more counts. The V and J genes are TRBV24-1 and TRBJ2-5, with 9 nucleotides matching TRBD2. The CDR3 contains 15 residues. V lost 7 bases to trimming and J lost 5 bases; unmatched junction nucleotides: 10. The germline V gene encodes CDR1 KGHDR and CDR2 SFDVKD. DNA of the CDR3: TGTGCCACCAGAGCGGGAGGAGGGGATGCGGAGACCCAGTACTTC. This gives the protein CATRAGGGDAETQYF.

The count of this clonotype is one. The germline gene is not matched at one end of the junction; a read error may be the cause. This rearrangement joins TRBV12-3 or TRBV12-4 to TRBJ2-3; 9 nucleotides line up with TRBD2. This CDR3 region has 16 residues. CDR3 sequence (DNA): TGTGCCACCAGTTCAGGTAGCGGGAGTTTCATAGATACGCAGTATTTT. It is translated as CATSSGSGSFIDTQYF.

Worth noting for this clonotype: The junction shows a germline mismatch at one end, possibly a read error. This sequence joins TRBV10-2 and TRBJ2-1, with D unclear. CDR1 is WSHSY, CDR2 SAAADI, per germline. The CDR3 is made up of 16 amino acids. The DNA of the CDR3 is TGTGCCAGCAGTGATGGGAACGGCTACGACTACAATGAGCAGTTCTTC. This codes for CASSDGNGYDYNEQFF.

This chain connects TRBV10-3 to TRBJ2-2, with D possibly TRBD2 on 6 matching bases. CDR1 and CDR2 (germline): ENHRY, SYGVKD. The CDR3 loop spans 19 amino acids. Trimming took off 6 bases at V and 4 bases at J, with 27 bases between the two ends. For the CDR3, the DNA is TGTGCCATCAGGAGGTCCACAACTCTAGCGCGAGTTAGCACCGGGGAGCTGTTTTTT. Its protein is CAIRRSTTLARVSTGELFF.